This paragraph reports one T cell receptor (beta chain). Its target is unknown. Not enrolled were patients with uncontrolled infection, other autoimmune disease, pregnancy or lactation. This sample stems from a study of T cells in Graves' hyperthyroidism and ophthalmopathy. Germline-derived CDR1 and CDR2 are LGHNA and YNFKEQ. Trimming stripped 0 bases from V and 5 bases from J, with 13 bases between. This CDR3 is 15 amino acids long. Amplification targeted TCR beta CDR3 regions from RNA transcripts. The primer set for the first-round RT-PCR of the TCR CDR3 was HTBI. TCRdb re-analysed the multiplex PCR reads in MiXCR, keeping a single row per CDR3 protein. The sample lists under 450,000 distinct CDR3 sequences, about 15% seen once, with less than 15% in the top ten. Regarding the study as a whole: A model using 13 V-J features told ophthalmopathy apart from stable hyperthyroidism.

This clonotype was obtained from a woman aged 18 to 35 with Graves' hyperthyroidism. The sample was blood. This chain joins TRBV4-2 and TRBJ1-1, with D perhaps matching TRBD1 (6 bases). The CDR3 reads CASSQEGHQGTEAFF. The DNA for the CDR3 is TGTGCCAGCAGCCAAGAGGGACACCAGGGGACTGAAGCTTTCTTT.